Listed here is a single T cell receptor beta chain. This specimen belongs to a study of T cell changes during pregnancy in multiple sclerosis. With V trimmed by 5 bases and J by 5 bases, 9 bases remained unmatched. In germline, CDR1 is MDHEN, CDR2 SYDVKM. The CDR3 loop spans 14 amino acids. The assay was immunoSEQ multiplex PCR, and TCRdb's table has in-frame clones only and misses some. The sample lists roughly 76,000 clones; 80% to 95% were seen once. This chain joins TRBV28 and TRBJ2-7; the match to TRBD1 covers 7 bases. The clonotype comes from a female donor with multiple sclerosis, enrolled in a pregnancy study. This specimen consisted of CD4+ T cells from peripheral blood mononuclear cells, obtained in the second trimester of pregnancy. CDR3 coding DNA: TGTGCCAGCAGTACCGGCCAGGGGGTCCACGAGCAGTACTTC. Amino acid sequence: CASSTGQGVHEQYF.